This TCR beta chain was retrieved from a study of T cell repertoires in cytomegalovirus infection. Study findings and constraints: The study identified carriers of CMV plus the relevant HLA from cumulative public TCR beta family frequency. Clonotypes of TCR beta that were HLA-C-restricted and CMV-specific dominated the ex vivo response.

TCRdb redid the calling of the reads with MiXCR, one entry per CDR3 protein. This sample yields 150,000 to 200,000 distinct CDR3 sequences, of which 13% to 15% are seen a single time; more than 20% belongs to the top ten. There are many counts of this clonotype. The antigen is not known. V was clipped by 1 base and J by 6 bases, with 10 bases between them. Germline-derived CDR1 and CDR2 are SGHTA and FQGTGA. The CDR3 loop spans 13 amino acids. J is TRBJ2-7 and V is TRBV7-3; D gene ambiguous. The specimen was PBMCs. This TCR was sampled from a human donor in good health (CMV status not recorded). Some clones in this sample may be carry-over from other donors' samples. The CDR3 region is CASSLSSGLEQYF. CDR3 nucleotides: TGTGCCAGCAGCTTAAGTTCTGGGCTCGAGCAGTACTTC.